The text below deals with one T cell receptor (beta chain). No antigen is known for it. The CDR3 end falls 3 residues outside the read, so it is completed with the germline J gene. This specimen comes from a study of T cell clonality in common variable immunodeficiency. CVID subjects had received replacement immunoglobulin for at least one year. This CDR3 spans 13 amino acids. Looked up from germline, CDR1 is SGHVS and CDR2 is FQNEAQ. The V gene lost 4 bases and the J gene lost 2 bases, with 8 bases spanning the gap. TCRdb's copy holds only in-frame clones and misses some; the assay was immunoSEQ multiplex PCR. Captured here are about 28,000 clones, none seen once; the top ten comprise roughly 3%. Notes on the study in general: Reportedly, TCR beta sequences from common variable immunodeficiency showed fewer deletions and N-nucleotide insertions.

This TCR came from a human donor with common variable immunodeficiency. The rearrangement links TRBV7-8 to TRBJ2-5; D may be TRBD1 (6 bases). Material for sequencing was peripheral blood mononuclear cells. CDR3 DNA (partial): TGTGCCAGCAGCTCTACAGGGCAAGAGACC. It yields the protein CASSSTGQET. The CDR3 in its entirety is CASSSTGQETQYF.